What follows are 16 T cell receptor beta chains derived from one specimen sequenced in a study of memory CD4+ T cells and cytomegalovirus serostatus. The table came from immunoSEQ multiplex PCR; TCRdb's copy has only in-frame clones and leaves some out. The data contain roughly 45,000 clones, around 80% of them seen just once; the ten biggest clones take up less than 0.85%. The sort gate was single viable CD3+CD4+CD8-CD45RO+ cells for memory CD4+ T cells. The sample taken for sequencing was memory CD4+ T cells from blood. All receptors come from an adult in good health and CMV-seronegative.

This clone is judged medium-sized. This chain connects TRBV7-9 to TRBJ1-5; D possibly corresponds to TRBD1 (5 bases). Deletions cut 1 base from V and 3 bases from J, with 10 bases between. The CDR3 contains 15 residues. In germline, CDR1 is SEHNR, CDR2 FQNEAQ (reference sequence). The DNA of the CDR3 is TGTGCCAGCAGCTTAGGGGCAGGGATCAATCAGCCCCAGCATTTT. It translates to CASSLGAGINQPQHF. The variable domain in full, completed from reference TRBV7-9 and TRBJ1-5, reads DTGVSQNPRHKITKRGQNVTFRCDPISEHNRLYWYRQTLGQGPEFLTYFQNEAQLEKSRLLSDRFSAERPKGSFSTLEIQRTEQGDSAMYLCASSLGAGINQPQHFGDGTRLSIL.

The CDR3 DNA reads TGTGCCAGCAGTCCCCGGACAGGGGGCTACGAGCAGTACTTC. This encodes CASSPRTGGYEQYF. The genes are TRBV2 and TRBJ2-7; 10 positions agree with TRBD1. The CDR3 totals 14 residues. V lost 5 bases, J lost 3 bases, and 4 bases stayed unmatched. Per the germline V gene, CDR1 is SNHLY and CDR2 is FYNNEI.

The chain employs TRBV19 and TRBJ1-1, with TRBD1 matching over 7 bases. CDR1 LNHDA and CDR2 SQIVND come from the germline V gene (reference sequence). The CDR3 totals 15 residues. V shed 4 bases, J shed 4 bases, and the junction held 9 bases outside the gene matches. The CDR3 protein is CASSRVQGMGTEAFF. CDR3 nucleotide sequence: TGTGCCAGTAGTAGAGTACAGGGGATGGGCACTGAAGCTTTCTTT.

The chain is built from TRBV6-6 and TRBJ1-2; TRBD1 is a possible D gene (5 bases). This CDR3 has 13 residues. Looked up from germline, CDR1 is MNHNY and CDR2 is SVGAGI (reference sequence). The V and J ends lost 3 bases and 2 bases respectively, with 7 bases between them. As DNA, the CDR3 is TGTGCCAGCAGTTATGACAGAAACTATGGCTACACCTTC. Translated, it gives CASSYDRNYGYTF.

The CDR3 DNA sequence: TGCGCCAGCGGGCCGAGCGGGGTCGGCCGACCCGTGAACACTGAAGCTTTCTTT. Translating it yields CASGPSGVGRPVNTEAFF. The chain carries TRBV5-1 and TRBJ1-1; D is unresolved. Trimming stripped 7 bases from V and 0 bases from J, with 25 bases between. The V gene's germline CDR1 is SGHRS and CDR2 YFSETQ. The CDR3 extends over 18 amino acids.

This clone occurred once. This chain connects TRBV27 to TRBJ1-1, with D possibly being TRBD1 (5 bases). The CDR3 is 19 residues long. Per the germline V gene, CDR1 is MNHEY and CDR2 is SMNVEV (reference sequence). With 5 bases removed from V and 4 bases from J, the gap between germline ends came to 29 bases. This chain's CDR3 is CASSTVAGRLLGRGTEAFF. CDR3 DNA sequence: TGTGCCAGCAGTACCGTAGCGGGCAGGTTACTGGGGAGGGGCACTGAAGCTTTCTTT.

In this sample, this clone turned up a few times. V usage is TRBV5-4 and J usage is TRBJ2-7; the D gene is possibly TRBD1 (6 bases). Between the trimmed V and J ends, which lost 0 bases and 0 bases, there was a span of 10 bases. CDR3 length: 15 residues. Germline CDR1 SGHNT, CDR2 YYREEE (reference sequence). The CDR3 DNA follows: TGTGCCAGCAGCTTGGGGCAGGGGACCTCCTACGAGCAGTACTTC. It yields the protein CASSLGQGTSYEQYF.

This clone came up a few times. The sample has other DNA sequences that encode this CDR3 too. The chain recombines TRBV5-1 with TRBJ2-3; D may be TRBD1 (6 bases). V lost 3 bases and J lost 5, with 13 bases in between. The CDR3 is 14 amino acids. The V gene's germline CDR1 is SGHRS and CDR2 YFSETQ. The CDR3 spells CASSSTSQGDTQYF. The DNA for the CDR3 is TGCGCCAGCAGCTCGACATCACAGGGAGATACGCAGTATTTT.

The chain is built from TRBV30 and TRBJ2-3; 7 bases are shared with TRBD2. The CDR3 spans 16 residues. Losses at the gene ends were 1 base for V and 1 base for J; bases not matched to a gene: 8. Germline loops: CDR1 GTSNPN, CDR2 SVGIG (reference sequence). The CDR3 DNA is TGTGCCTGGAGTGGCGTTAGACTAGCTGGCACAGATACGCAGTATTTT. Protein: CAWSGVRLAGTDTQYF. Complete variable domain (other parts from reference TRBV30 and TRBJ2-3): SQTIHQWPATLVQPVGSPLSLECTVEGTSNPNLYWYRQAAGRGLQLLFYSVGIGQISSEVPQNLSASRPQDRQFILSSKKLLLSDSGFYLCAWSGVRLAGTDTQYFGPGTRLTVL.

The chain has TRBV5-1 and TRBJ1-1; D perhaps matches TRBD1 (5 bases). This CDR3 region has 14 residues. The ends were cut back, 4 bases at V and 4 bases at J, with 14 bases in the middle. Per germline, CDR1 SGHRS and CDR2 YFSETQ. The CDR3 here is CASSPTEQVTEAFF. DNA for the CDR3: TGCGCCAGCAGCCCGACAGAACAAGTCACTGAAGCTTTCTTT.

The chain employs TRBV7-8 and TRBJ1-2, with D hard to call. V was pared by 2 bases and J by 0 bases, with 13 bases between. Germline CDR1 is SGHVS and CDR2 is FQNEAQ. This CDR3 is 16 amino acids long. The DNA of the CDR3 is TGTGCCAGCAGCTTAACGCGTGAAGGAACTAACTATGGCTACACCTTC. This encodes CASSLTREGTNYGYTF.

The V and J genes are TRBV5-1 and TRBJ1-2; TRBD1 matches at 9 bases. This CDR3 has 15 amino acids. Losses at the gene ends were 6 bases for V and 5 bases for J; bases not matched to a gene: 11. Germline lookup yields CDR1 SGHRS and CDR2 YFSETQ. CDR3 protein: CASTPGGTGIYGYTF. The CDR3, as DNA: TGCGCCAGCACCCCGGGGGGGACAGGGATATATGGCTACACCTTC.

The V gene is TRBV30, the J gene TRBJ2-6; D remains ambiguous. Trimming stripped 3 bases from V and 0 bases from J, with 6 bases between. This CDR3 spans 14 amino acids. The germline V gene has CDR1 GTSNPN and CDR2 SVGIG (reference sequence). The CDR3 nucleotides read TGTGCCTGGAGGCTCATCTCTGGGGCCAACGTCCTGACTTTC. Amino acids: CAWRLISGANVLTF.

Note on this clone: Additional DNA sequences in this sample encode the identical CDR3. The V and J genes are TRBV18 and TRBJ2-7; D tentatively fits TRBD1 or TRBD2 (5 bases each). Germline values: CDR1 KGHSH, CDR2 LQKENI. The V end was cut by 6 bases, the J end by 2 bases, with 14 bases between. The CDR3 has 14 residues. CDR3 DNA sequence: TGTGCCAGCTCCCCTGGGACGGGCCCCTACGAGCAGTACTTC. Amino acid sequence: CASSPGTGPYEQYF.

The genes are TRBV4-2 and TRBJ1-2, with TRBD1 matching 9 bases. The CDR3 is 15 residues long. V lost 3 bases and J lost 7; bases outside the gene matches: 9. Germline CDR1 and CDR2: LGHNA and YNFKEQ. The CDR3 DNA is TGTGCCAGCAGCCACAGGACAGGGGTGGTCGGTGGCTACACCTTC. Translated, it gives CASSHRTGVVGGYTF.

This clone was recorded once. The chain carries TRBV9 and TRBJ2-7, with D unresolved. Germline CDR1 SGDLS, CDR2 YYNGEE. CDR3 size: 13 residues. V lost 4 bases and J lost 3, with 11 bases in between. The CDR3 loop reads CASSPSSNYEQYF. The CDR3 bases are TGTGCCAGCAGCCCATCGTCCAACTACGAGCAGTACTTC.